This TCR beta chain was identified in a study of cytomegalovirus exposure and HLA in healthy donors. About this clone: No antigen is known for it.

PCR amplification relied on 60 Vbeta primers (plus 13 Jbeta primers). Produced via immunoSEQ multiplex PCR; TCRdb's table is partial and in-frame only. The sample yields roughly 180,000 clones, 77% seen once. Study observations and caveats: Within the data, a cluster of highly shared sequence variants was likely a sequencing artifact. Several of the most significant clusters appeared linked to common viral pathogens, based on a later analysis.

CDR3 length: 18 amino acids. Looked up from germline, CDR1 is MGHRA and CDR2 is YSYEKL. Between the trimmed V and J ends, which lost 3 bases and 6 bases, there was a span of 26 bases. The sequence was collected from a woman in her 30s in good health and CMV-seropositive. The chain combines TRBV4-1 with TRBJ1-2, with D possibly TRBD1 on 5 matching bases. The sample was PBMCs. CDR3 loop: CASSQDLGAIRSIDGYTF. The CDR3 region has the DNA TGCGCCAGCAGCCAGGACCTTGGGGCAATTCGGTCAATAGATGGCTACACCTTC.